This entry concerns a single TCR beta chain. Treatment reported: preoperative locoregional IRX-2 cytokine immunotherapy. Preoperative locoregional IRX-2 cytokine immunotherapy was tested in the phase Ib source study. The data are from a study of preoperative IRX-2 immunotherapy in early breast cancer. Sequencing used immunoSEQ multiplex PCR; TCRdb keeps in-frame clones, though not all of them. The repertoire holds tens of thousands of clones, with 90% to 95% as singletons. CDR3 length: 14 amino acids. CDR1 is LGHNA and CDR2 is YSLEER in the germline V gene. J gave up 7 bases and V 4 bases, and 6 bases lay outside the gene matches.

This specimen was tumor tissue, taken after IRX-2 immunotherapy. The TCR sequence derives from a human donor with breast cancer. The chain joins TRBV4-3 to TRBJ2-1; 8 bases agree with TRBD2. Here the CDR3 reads CASSPGTRINEQFF. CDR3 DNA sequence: TGCGCCAGCAGCCCCGGGACTAGGATAAATGAGCAGTTCTTC.